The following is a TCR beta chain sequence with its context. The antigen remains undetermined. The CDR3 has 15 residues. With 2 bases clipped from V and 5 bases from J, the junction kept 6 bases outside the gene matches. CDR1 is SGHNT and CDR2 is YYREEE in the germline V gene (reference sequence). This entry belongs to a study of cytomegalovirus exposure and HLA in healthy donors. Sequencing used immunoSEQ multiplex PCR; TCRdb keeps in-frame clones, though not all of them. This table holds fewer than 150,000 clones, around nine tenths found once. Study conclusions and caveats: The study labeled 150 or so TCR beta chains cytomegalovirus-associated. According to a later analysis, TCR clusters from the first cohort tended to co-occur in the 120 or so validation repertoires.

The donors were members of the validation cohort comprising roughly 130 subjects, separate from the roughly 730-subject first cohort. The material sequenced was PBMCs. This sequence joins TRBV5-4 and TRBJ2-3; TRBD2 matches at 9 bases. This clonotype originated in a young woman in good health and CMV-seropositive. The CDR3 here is CASSFRGGAGDTQYF. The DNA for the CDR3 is TGTGCCAGCAGCTTCCGCGGGGGGGCCGGAGATACGCAGTATTTT.